This T cell receptor beta chain was retrieved from a study of CD8+CD57+ T cells in acquired aplastic anemia. Study-wide background: When averaged, DNA from sorted CD4+ and CD8+ cells came to approximately 3.2 ug.

V lost 7 bases and J 1 base, leaving 13 bases between the germline ends. Germline CDR1 reads ENHRY; CDR2 reads SYGVKD. The CDR3 runs to 14 residues. Template material for TCR beta VDJ and CDR3 profiling consisted of genomic DNA. In TCRdb, the reads were re-called with MiXCR into one record per CDR3 protein. In the table there are about 170,000 distinct CDR3 sequences, under 75% of which are singletons. The sequence derives from a human donor in good health. The chain couples TRBV10-3 to TRBJ1-1, with no clear D. The sample was sorted CD4+, CD8+, or CD8+CD57+ T cells (not recorded which) from PBMCs. This CDR3 reads CAITNLEENTEAFF. Written as DNA, the CDR3 is TGTGCCATCACCAACCTGGAGGAGAACACTGAAGCTTTCTTT.